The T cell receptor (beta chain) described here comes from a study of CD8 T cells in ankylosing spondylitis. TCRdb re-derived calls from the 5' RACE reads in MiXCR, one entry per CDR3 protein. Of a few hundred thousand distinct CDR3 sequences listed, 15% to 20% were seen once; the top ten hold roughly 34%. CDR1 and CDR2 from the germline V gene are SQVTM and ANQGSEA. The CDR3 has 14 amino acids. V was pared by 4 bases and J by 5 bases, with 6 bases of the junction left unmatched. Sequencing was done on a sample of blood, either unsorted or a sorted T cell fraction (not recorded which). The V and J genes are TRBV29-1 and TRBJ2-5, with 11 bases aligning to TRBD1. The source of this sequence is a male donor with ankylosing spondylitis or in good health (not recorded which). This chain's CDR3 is CSVAGTGGFETQYF. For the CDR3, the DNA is TGCAGCGTTGCCGGGACAGGGGGTTTTGAGACCCAGTACTTC. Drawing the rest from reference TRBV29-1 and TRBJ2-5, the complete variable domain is SAVISQKPSRDICQRGTSLTIQCQVDSQVTMMFWYRQQPGQSLTLIATANQGSEATYESGFVIDKFPISRPNLTFSTLTVSNMSPEDSSIYLCSVAGTGGFETQYFGPGTRLLVL.